What follows is one TCR beta chain and its context. The sample originates from a study of OX40 agonist ivuxolimab in advanced cancers. The CDR3 sequence is 16 residues long. CDR1 and CDR2 from the germline V gene are SGHTA and FQGTGA. V gave up 1 base and J gave up 4 bases, with 15 bases separating them. The method was immunoSEQ multiplex PCR; TCRdb's version includes in-frame clones alone and lacks a portion of them. The sample carries fewer than 6,000 clones, 90% recorded once. The sample in question was CD4+ or CD8+ T cells sorted from blood, obtained in a trial of the OX40 agonist ivuxolimab. This receptor was obtained from an adult with an advanced solid tumor such as melanoma, head and neck, liver or kidney cancer. The chain combines TRBV7-3 with TRBJ2-3; D is possibly TRBD1 or TRBD2 (6 bases each). The CDR3 DNA sequence: TGTGCCAGCAGCTTAAATTCTGGGGGGCACGCAGATACGCAGTATTTT. It codes for CASSLNSGGHADTQYF.